These 7 T cell receptor beta chains were sequenced from one sample in a study of T-cell reconstitution after alpha-beta-depleted transplantation in children listed by TCRdb under 2016. The library was produced with PCR. Sequencer: Illumina HiSeq 2500. TCR libraries were prepared with molecular barcoding, using unique molecular identifiers to normalize TCRbeta repertoire quantification. Starting from the raw public reads, TCRdb applied fastp trimming at Q25, assembled clones with MiXCR and retained in-frame beta chains. Identical CDR3 proteins give one entry, which carries the most common genes and DNA. The sample table lists roughly 610,000 distinct CDR3 sequences, over 9.5% of them with a count of one. Together, the top ten hold less than 4.5% of the sample. Sequences were derived from PBMCs from the stem cell graft donor, sampled from the stem cell graft. The origin of the receptors is a human donor who donated a stem cell graft to a child with acute myeloid leukemia.

The V and J genes are TRBV5-1 and TRBJ2-1, with 15 nucleotides matching TRBD2. Germline-derived CDR1 and CDR2 are SGHRS and YFSETQ. V trimming: 3 bases; J trimming: 0 bases; junction bases outside the gene matches: 7. The CDR3 extends over 19 amino acids. CDR3 protein: CASSSSGTSGGSSYNEQFF. The CDR3 DNA reads as TGCGCCAGCAGCTCTTCCGGGACTAGCGGGGGGAGCTCCTACAATGAGCAGTTCTTC.

There are a few counts of this clonotype. CDR3 nucleotides: TGTGCCAGCACCCCCCCCTTCGGAGCTAACTATGGCTACACCTTC. Protein sequence: CASTPPFGANYGYTF. The gene calls are TRBV12-3 or TRBV12-4 and TRBJ1-2; D remains ambiguous. This CDR3 spans 15 amino acids. The ends were cut back, 7 bases at V and 0 bases at J, with 15 bases in the middle.

The chain links TRBV14 to TRBJ2-1; perhaps TRBD2 as D (6 bases). CDR3 length: 19 amino acids. Looked up from germline, CDR1 is SGHDN and CDR2 is FVKESK. V gave up 1 base and J gave up 3 bases, with 22 bases separating them. CDR3 nucleotides: TGTGCCAGCAGCCAAGGAGTGGGGGGAGGCCTACTATTCTACAATGAGCAGTTCTTC. Protein: CASSQGVGGGLLFYNEQFF.

This sequence joins TRBV9 and TRBJ2-4, with a weak D call TRBD2 (6 bases). The CDR3 is 14 amino acids. The germline V gene encodes CDR1 SGDLS and CDR2 YYNGEE. V was clipped by 0 bases and J by 3 bases, with 7 bases between them. The CDR3 DNA sequence: TGTGCCAGCAGCGTAGGCGGGAACAAAAACATTCAGTACTTC. Protein product: CASSVGGNKNIQYF. Based on the CDR3 plus reference TRBV9 and TRBJ2-4, the full variable domain is DSGVTQTPKHLITATGQRVTLRCSPRSGDLSVYWYQQSLDQGLQFLIQYYNGEERAKGNILERFSAQQFPDLHSELNLSSLELGDSALYFCASSVGGNKNIQYFGAGTRLSVL.

This clonotype has only a few counts. V gene TRBV20-1 combines with J gene TRBJ2-1; the match to TRBD2 covers 8 bases. This CDR3 region has 15 residues. Germline CDR1 DFQATT, CDR2 SNEGSKA (reference sequence). The J segment lost 2 bases and the V segment lost 2 bases, leaving 5 bases of the junction unmatched. CDR3 amino acids: CSARHSGKTYNEQFF. DNA of the CDR3: TGCAGTGCTAGACATAGCGGGAAGACCTACAATGAGCAGTTCTTC.

The chain links TRBV20-1 to TRBJ1-4; 10 positions agree with TRBD1. Germline V gene lookup returns CDR1 DFQATT and CDR2 SNEGSKA (reference sequence). The CDR3 totals 14 residues. Losses at the gene ends were 3 bases for V and 7 bases for J; bases not matched to a gene: 5. The CDR3: CSARSGQGGEKLFF. The CDR3 region has the DNA TGCAGTGCTAGGTCCGGACAGGGGGGTGAAAAACTGTTTTTT.

The rearrangement links TRBV27 to TRBJ2-7; a possible D gene is TRBD1 (5 bases). The V end was cut by 8 bases, the J end by 0 bases, with 17 bases between. This CDR3 is built from 15 residues. The germline CDR1 and CDR2 sequences are MNHEY and SMNVEV (reference sequence). CDR3 sequence (DNA): TGTGCCAGCCATCCCACAGGATTACTCTCCTACGAGCAGTACTTC. It codes for CASHPTGLLSYEQYF.